Presented here are 19 T cell receptor beta chains from one specimen sequenced in a study of PD-1 blockade in classical Hodgkin lymphoma (dated by TCRdb to 2018 to 2021). Sample time point, as interpreted from the label and publication: cycle 2 day 1 (C2D1) of nivolumab. Every trial patient had relapsed after autologous stem cell transplantation, and cohorts A, B and C differed in prior brentuximab vedotin exposure. Receptor amplification or capture employed the immunoSEQ multiplex PCR assay. TCRdb retrieved this table from immuneACCESS and kept in-frame rearrangements only. Not all clones are present; in checked studies, unresolved V genes account for under half, and no reason is known for the remainder. This sample has about 58,000 clones in its table, and approximately 89% of those were observed once. Jointly, the top ten make up about 10% of the sample. Sample: peripheral blood mononuclear cells (PBMCs), taken before the second cycle of nivolumab. The receptor set was obtained from a human donor with classical Hodgkin lymphoma.

The rearrangement joins TRBV7-6 to TRBJ2-7; D may be TRBD1 (6 bases). Germline-derived CDR1 and CDR2 are SGHVS and FNYEAQ. The CDR3 contains 13 residues. V was shortened by 8 bases and J by 2 bases, with 13 bases between the two germline ends. This CDR3 reads CASSSQGTYEQYF. The CDR3 nucleotides read TGTGCCAGCTCCTCCCAGGGGACCTACGAGCAGTACTTC.

This chain joins TRBV15 and TRBJ1-3, with 7 bases that match TRBD1. The CDR3 contains 17 residues. The germline CDR1 and CDR2 sequences are LNHNV and YYDKDF (reference sequence). The V segment lost 0 bases and the J segment 0 bases; nucleotides outside the gene matches: 5. The CDR3 here is CATSRDGDSTSGNTIYF. DNA for the CDR3: TGTGCCACCAGCAGAGATGGGGACAGCACCTCTGGAAACACCATATATTTT.

The V call is TRBV11-2, the J call TRBJ2-7; 9 bases are a match to TRBD2. Germline lookup yields CDR1 SGHAT and CDR2 FQNNGV. J was trimmed by 6 bases and V by 6 bases; bases with no gene match: 9. The CDR3 consists of 14 residues. In DNA form, the CDR3 reads TGTGCCAGCAGGGGCGCAGCGGGAGGTCCCGAGCAGTACTTC. This translates into CASRGAAGGPEQYF.

The chain employs TRBV19 and TRBJ2-7; D possibly corresponds to TRBD2 (6 bases). The germline gives CDR1 LNHDA, CDR2 SQIVND (reference sequence). V was shortened by 6 bases and J by 3 bases, with 15 bases between the two germline ends. This CDR3 contains 14 residues. Written as DNA, the CDR3 is TGTGCCAGTAGCCTGGGGGGTCGGAACTACGAGCAGTACTTC. Translating gives CASSLGGRNYEQYF. Looking up the rest from reference TRBV19 and TRBJ2-7 gives the full variable domain: DGGITQSPKYLFRKEGQNVTLSCEQNLNHDAMYWYRQDPGQGLRLIYYSQIVNDFQKGDIAEGYSVSREKKESFPLTVTSAQKNPTAFYLCASSLGGRNYEQYFGPGTRLTVT.

The chain employs TRBV5-1 and TRBJ1-6; D is possibly TRBD1 (6 bases). The V end lost 4 bases, the J end lost 0 bases, and 14 bases lay between the germline ends. The CDR3 is 17 amino acids. Germline assignment: CDR1 SGHRS and CDR2 YFSETQ. As DNA, the CDR3 is TGCGCCAGCAGCGTAACAGGGACGAGCTCCTATAATTCACCCCTCCACTTT. Protein sequence: CASSVTGTSSYNSPLHF.

This chain joins TRBV7-9 and TRBJ1-2, with D perhaps matching TRBD1 (5 bases). The CDR3 length is 16 residues. The V gene lost 4 bases and the J gene lost 0 bases, with 15 bases spanning the gap. Germline V lookup: CDR1 SEHNR, CDR2 FQNEAQ (reference sequence). In nucleotides, the CDR3 is TGTGCCAGCAGCTCTCAGGGTTTTTCGGCTAACTATGGCTACACCTTC. Its protein is CASSSQGFSANYGYTF. The full variable domain, completed using reference TRBV7-9 and TRBJ1-2, is DTGVSQNPRHKITKRGQNVTFRCDPISEHNRLYWYRQTLGQGPEFLTYFQNEAQLEKSRLLSDRFSAERPKGSFSTLEIQRTEQGDSAMYLCASSSQGFSANYGYTFGSGTRLTVV.

The chain has TRBV5-6 and TRBJ2-5; 11 bases line up with TRBD2. The CDR3 spans 17 residues. The germline V gene has CDR1 SGHDT and CDR2 YYEEEE. Trimming removed 3 bases from V and 1 base from J; junction bases left unmatched: 8. CDR3 loop: CASSSGPGTSGQETQYF. The CDR3 DNA reads as TGTGCCAGCAGCTCTGGGCCCGGGACTAGCGGCCAAGAGACCCAGTACTTC.

This chain links TRBV4-1 with TRBJ1-1, with 11 bases identical to TRBD1. CDR3 length: 15 residues. V trimming: 1 base; J trimming: 5 bases; junction bases outside the gene matches: 3. Germline V gives CDR1 MGHRA, CDR2 YSYEKL. The CDR3 sequence is CASSQADRGRTEAFF. The CDR3 DNA follows: TGCGCCAGCAGCCAAGCGGACAGGGGGCGAACTGAAGCTTTCTTT.

This sequence joins TRBV28 and TRBJ2-1; D ambiguous. Trimming left V 0 bases short and J 8 bases short, with 14 bases between. CDR1 is MDHEN and CDR2 is SYDVKM in the germline V gene. This CDR3 contains 15 residues. CDR3 in amino acids: CASSLWFLSKDEQFF. CDR3 in DNA: TGTGCCAGCAGTTTATGGTTCCTGAGTAAGGATGAGCAGTTCTTC.

V is TRBV11-1 and J is TRBJ2-7, with 13 bases that match TRBD2. Germline values: CDR1 SGHAT, CDR2 FQDESV (reference sequence). V lost 5 bases to trimming and J lost 3 bases; unmatched junction nucleotides: 4. The length of the CDR3 is 15 residues. The CDR3 loop reads CASSPGLAGDYEQYF. DNA for the CDR3: TGTGCCAGCAGCCCAGGACTAGCGGGAGACTACGAGCAGTACTTC.

J is TRBJ1-2 and V is TRBV6-5; no reliable D call. Trimming stripped 0 bases from V and 0 bases from J, with 11 bases between. The CDR3 length is 16 residues. Germline assignment: CDR1 MNHEY and CDR2 SVGAGI. The CDR3 loop reads CASSYSNRGANYGYTF. The CDR3 DNA follows: TGTGCCAGCAGTTACTCGAATCGGGGAGCTAACTATGGCTACACCTTC.

This chain joins TRBV29-1 and TRBJ2-5; tentatively, D is TRBD1 or TRBD2 (5 bases each). This CDR3 region has 13 residues. Looked up from germline, CDR1 is SQVTM and CDR2 is ANQGSEA. Trimming took 6 bases from V and 5 from J, leaving 16 bases between them. CDR3 residues: CSVESGWGETQYF. Written as DNA, the CDR3 is TGCAGCGTGGAGTCAGGGTGGGGGGAGACCCAGTACTTC.

The J gene is TRBJ1-1, the V gene TRBV5-8; a weak D match, TRBD1 (6 bases). Germline V gene data show CDR1 as SGHTS and CDR2 as YDEGEE. V lost 1 base, J lost 8 bases, and 12 bases lay in between. This CDR3 is built from 13 residues. CDR3 sequence (DNA): TGTGCCAGCAGCTTGTGGGGGGCAGTCGAAGCTTTCTTT. Amino acid sequence: CASSLWGAVEAFF.

This clone was counted only a few times. The chain couples TRBV6-1 to TRBJ2-7, with 10 nucleotides matching TRBD2. The CDR3 loop spans 18 amino acids. CDR1 is MNHNS and CDR2 is SASEGT in the germline V gene. The V segment lost 0 bases and the J segment 2 bases; nucleotides outside the gene matches: 10. The DNA of the CDR3 is TGTGCCAGCAGTGAAGCGCCCTCGCTAGCGGGGGTAACCTACGAGCAGTACTTC. It specifies CASSEAPSLAGVTYEQYF.

In this sample, this clone turned up once. The rearrangement joins TRBV29-1 to TRBJ2-7, with D unclear. Germline loops: CDR1 SQVTM, CDR2 ANQGSEA. Trimming took 6 bases from V and 3 from J, leaving 12 bases between them. There are 12 residues in the CDR3. This CDR3 is CSVSHVVYEQYF. As DNA, the CDR3 is TGCAGCGTCAGTCATGTGGTCTACGAGCAGTACTTC.

The chain joins TRBV5-8 to TRBJ2-3; perhaps TRBD1 as D (5 bases). The CDR3 consists of 14 residues. CDR1 SGHTS and CDR2 YDEGEE come from the germline V gene. The V end was cut by 2 bases, the J end by 4 bases, with 11 bases between. The CDR3 DNA follows: TGTGCCAGCAGCTTATCAGGGAATTCAGATACGCAGTATTTT. It codes for CASSLSGNSDTQYF.

The chain links TRBV5-6 to TRBJ2-5; 10 nucleotides agree with TRBD2. The CDR3 is 17 residues long. In germline, CDR1 is SGHDT, CDR2 YYEEEE. Trimming took 0 bases from V and 5 from J; bases not matched to a gene: 10. CDR3 sequence reads: CASSLAVPSGGRETQYF. The CDR3 DNA is TGTGCCAGCAGCTTGGCCGTCCCTAGCGGGGGCCGGGAGACCCAGTACTTC.

The V call is TRBV29-1, the J call TRBJ2-7; D is perhaps TRBD2 (6 bases). Germline V CDR1 and CDR2: SQVTM, ANQGSEA. The CDR3 contains 15 residues. V dropped 4 bases and J dropped 0 bases, with 16 bases sitting between them. For the CDR3, the DNA is TGCAGCGTTGGAGAGGAGGCGGACTACTCCTACGAGCAGTACTTC. This sequence encodes CSVGEEADYSYEQYF.

CDR3: CASSSSRGAGGRVHEQYF. As DNA, the CDR3 is TGTGCCAGCAGCTCCAGCCGGGGAGCGGGAGGTAGAGTCCACGAGCAGTACTTC. This chain links TRBV7-2 with TRBJ2-7; 9 bases line up with TRBD2. Losses at the gene ends were 4 bases for V and 5 bases for J; bases not matched to a gene: 18. Per the germline V gene, CDR1 is SGHTA and CDR2 is FQGNSA. This CDR3 is built from 18 residues.